The present entry profiles one T cell receptor beta chain with its context. The germline CDR1 and CDR2 sequences are MNHNY and SVGAGI (reference sequence). Trimming cost V 2 bases and J 5 bases; bases outside gene matches: 9. This CDR3 comprises 15 residues. This record belongs to a study of OX40 agonist ivuxolimab in advanced cancers. Study at large: Among those enrolled, mean age was about 60 years (range roughly 23 to 79) and 75% to 85% were male.

TCRdb's copy holds only in-frame clones and misses some; the assay was immunoSEQ multiplex PCR. The table includes around 30,000 clones, about 86% detected once. The source is an adult with an advanced solid tumor such as melanoma, head and neck, liver or kidney cancer. Here the sequenced sample was CD4+ or CD8+ T cells sorted from blood, taken in a trial of the OX40 agonist ivuxolimab. V gene TRBV6-6 combines with J gene TRBJ2-7, with 7 bases identical to TRBD1. CDR3 protein: CASSYRGPLGNEQYF. For the CDR3, the DNA is TGTGCCAGCAGTTACAGGGGGCCCTTGGGGAACGAGCAGTACTTC.